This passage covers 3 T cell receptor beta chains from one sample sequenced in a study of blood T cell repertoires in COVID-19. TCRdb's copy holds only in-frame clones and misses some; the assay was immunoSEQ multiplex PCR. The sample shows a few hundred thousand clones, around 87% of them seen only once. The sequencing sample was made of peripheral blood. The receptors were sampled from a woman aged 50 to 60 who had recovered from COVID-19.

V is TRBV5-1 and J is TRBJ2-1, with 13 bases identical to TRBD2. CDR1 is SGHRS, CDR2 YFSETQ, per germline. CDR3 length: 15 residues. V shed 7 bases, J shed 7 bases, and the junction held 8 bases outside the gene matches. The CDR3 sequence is CASQSRLAGGNEQFF. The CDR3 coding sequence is TGCGCCAGCCAATCTCGACTAGCGGGAGGAAATGAGCAGTTCTTC.

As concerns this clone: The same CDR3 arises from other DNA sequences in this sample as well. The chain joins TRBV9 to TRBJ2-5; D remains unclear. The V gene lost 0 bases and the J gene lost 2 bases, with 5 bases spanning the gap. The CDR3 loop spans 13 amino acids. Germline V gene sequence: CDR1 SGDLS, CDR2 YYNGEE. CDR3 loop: CASSVGPQETQYF. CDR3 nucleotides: TGTGCCAGCAGCGTAGGGCCACAAGAGACCCAGTACTTC. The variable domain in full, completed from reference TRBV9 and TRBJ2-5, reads DSGVTQTPKHLITATGQRVTLRCSPRSGDLSVYWYQQSLDQGLQFLIQYYNGEERAKGNILERFSAQQFPDLHSELNLSSLELGDSALYFCASSVGPQETQYFGPGTRLLVL.

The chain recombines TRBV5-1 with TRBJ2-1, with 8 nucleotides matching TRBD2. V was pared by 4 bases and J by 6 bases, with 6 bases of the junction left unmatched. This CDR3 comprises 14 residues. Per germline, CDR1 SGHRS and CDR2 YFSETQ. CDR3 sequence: CASSTGLVGNEQFF. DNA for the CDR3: TGCGCCAGCAGCACGGGACTAGTCGGCAATGAGCAGTTCTTC.